One sample yielded the 23 T cell receptor beta chains listed below, sequenced in a study of cytomegalovirus exposure and HLA in healthy donors. The PCR had 60 Vbeta and 13 Jbeta primers. Profiling relied on immunoSEQ multiplex PCR, and the TCRdb table lists in-frame clones only, not all of them. The sample carries approximately 200,000 clones, approximately 85% recorded once. Sequences were obtained from PBMCs. These receptors came from a woman in her forties or fifties in good health and CMV-seropositive.

The chain recombines TRBV29-1 with TRBJ2-3; TRBD2 might be the D (6 bases). This CDR3 has 14 amino acids. Per the germline V gene, CDR1 is SQVTM and CDR2 is ANQGSEA. Trimming shortened V by 3 bases and J by 4 bases, and 14 bases separated the two germline ends. The CDR3 loop is CSVEGLLSADTQYF. As DNA, the CDR3 is TGCAGCGTTGAGGGACTTTTGAGCGCAGATACGCAGTATTTT.

The gene calls are TRBV14 and TRBJ1-6; D gene uncertain. Germline V CDR1 and CDR2: SGHDN, FVKESK. Trimming took off 1 base at V and 10 bases at J, with 8 bases between the two ends. CDR3 size: 13 residues. In DNA, the CDR3 is TGTGCCAGCAGCCAAGGCTCCTACTCACCCCTCCACTTT. This gives the protein CASSQGSYSPLHF.

This chain joins TRBV5-4 and TRBJ2-1; tentative D call: TRBD2 (6 bases). The CDR3 is 13 residues long. V lost 3 bases to trimming and J lost 4 bases, with 8 bases between them. CDR1 SGHNT and CDR2 YYREEE come from the germline V gene (reference sequence). DNA for the CDR3: TGTGCCAGCAGCTGGGACTTATACAATGAGCAGTTCTTC. It translates to CASSWDLYNEQFF. Full variable domain (rest looked up from reference TRBV5-4 and TRBJ2-1): ETGVTQSPTHLIKTRGQQVTLRCSSQSGHNTVSWYQQALGQGPQFIFQYYREEENGRGNFPPRFSGLQFPNYSSELNVNALELDDSALYLCASSWDLYNEQFFGPGTRLTVL.

The chain joins TRBV25-1 to TRBJ2-7; 8 nucleotides match TRBD2. This CDR3 is 14 amino acids long. Unmatched junction bases numbered 4, after V lost 6 bases and J lost 0 bases. Germline-derived CDR1 and CDR2 are MGHDK and SYGVNS. The CDR3 sequence is CASRGLVSSYEQYF. The CDR3 nucleotides read TGTGCCAGCAGGGGACTAGTTAGCTCCTACGAGCAGTACTTC.

The V and J genes are TRBV10-3 and TRBJ2-7, with TRBD2 matching 7 bases. V trimming: 2 bases; J trimming: 5 bases; junction bases outside the gene matches: 18. The CDR3 length is 18 residues. CDR1 ENHRY and CDR2 SYGVKD come from the germline V gene. CDR3 sequence reads: CAISEIIRGGAGLNEQYF. The DNA for the CDR3 is TGTGCCATCAGTGAGATTATCCGCGGGGGTGCCGGCCTCAACGAGCAGTACTTC.

With regard to this clone: The sample contains more than one DNA sequence encoding this CDR3. J is TRBJ2-7 and V is TRBV6-5, with 11 bases lining up with TRBD1. Trimming removed 6 bases from V and 4 bases from J; junction bases left unmatched: 2. The CDR3 length is 13 residues. The germline V gene has CDR1 MNHEY and CDR2 SVGAGI. The CDR3 DNA reads as TGTGCCAGCAGCCGGGACAGGGGGTACGAGCAGTACTTC. It is translated as CASSRDRGYEQYF.

This chain connects TRBV28 to TRBJ2-1; D gene uncertain. Germline V gene data show CDR1 as MDHEN and CDR2 as SYDVKM. This CDR3 region has 11 residues. Trimming cost V 5 bases and J 12 bases, with 11 bases left between them. The CDR3 nucleotides are TGTGCCAGCAGTATCAACATCGTGCAGTTCTTC. This sequence encodes CASSINIVQFF.

V and J are TRBV28 and TRBJ1-5; TRBD1 aligns across 7 bases. After removal of 7 bases from V and 6 bases from J, the junction contained 9 bases not matched to a gene. CDR1 and CDR2 (germline): MDHEN, SYDVKM. This CDR3 comprises 14 residues. CDR3 in amino acids: CASKLAGGFQPQHF. CDR3 nucleotide sequence: TGTGCCAGCAAGTTGGCAGGGGGATTTCAGCCCCAGCATTTT. Using reference TRBV28 and TRBJ1-5 for the parts outside the CDR3, the full variable domain is DVKVTQSSRYLVKRTGEKVFLECVQDMDHENMFWYRQDPGLGLRLIYFSYDVKMKEKGDIPEGYSVSREKKERFSLILESASTNQTSMYLCASKLAGGFQPQHFGDGTRLSIL.

The sample holds one count of this clone. The chain couples TRBV6-6 to TRBJ1-2; no clear D. The CDR3 runs 13 residues. Trimming shortened V by 6 bases and J by 2 bases, and 10 bases separated the two germline ends. Germline lookup yields CDR1 MNHNY and CDR2 SVGAGI (reference sequence). DNA for the CDR3: TGTGCCAGCAGCCCAACAGAAAACTATGGCTACACCTTC. This codes for CASSPTENYGYTF.

The rearrangement joins TRBV5-1 to TRBJ1-1, with 7 bases matching TRBD1. CDR3 length equals 15 residues. Trimming removed 4 bases from V and 0 bases from J; junction bases left unmatched: 6. Germline CDR1 SGHRS, CDR2 YFSETQ. CDR3 nucleotides: TGCGCCAGCAGCACCACCGGGACAGTGAACACTGAAGCTTTCTTT. Translated: CASSTTGTVNTEAFF.

The V call is TRBV18, the J call TRBJ2-1; D possibly corresponds to TRBD2 (6 bases). This CDR3 contains 15 residues. Trimming stripped 2 bases from V and 0 bases from J, with 8 bases between. Germline assignment: CDR1 KGHSH and CDR2 LQKENI. CDR3 in amino acids: CASSPGTGSYNEQFF. In DNA form, the CDR3 reads TGTGCCAGCTCACCAGGGACTGGCTCCTACAATGAGCAGTTCTTC.

This clone was seen only a few times. Other DNA sequences of this sample code for an identical CDR3. CDR3 amino acids: CASTGSSYNEQFF. In DNA, the CDR3 is TGTGCCAGCACCGGGAGCTCCTACAATGAGCAGTTCTTC. This chain connects TRBV2 to TRBJ2-1; tentatively, D is TRBD2 (6 bases). This CDR3 region has 13 residues. Trimming left V 7 bases short and J 0 bases short, with 7 bases between. CDR1 SNHLY and CDR2 FYNNEI come from the germline V gene.

The chain joins TRBV28 to TRBJ1-2, with D maybe TRBD1 (5 bases). CDR1 is MDHEN and CDR2 is SYDVKM in the germline V gene. This CDR3 contains 13 residues. V lost 4 bases and J 4 bases, leaving 10 bases between the germline ends. CDR3 nucleotides: TGTGCCAGCAGTTATGGGGCCCTCTATGGCTACACCTTC. Translation: CASSYGALYGYTF.

This chain connects TRBV7-9 to TRBJ2-2; tentative D call: TRBD2 (5 bases). V was shortened by 5 bases and J by 2 bases, with 15 bases between the two germline ends. From germline, CDR1 is SEHNR and CDR2 FQNEAQ (reference sequence). The CDR3 spans 16 residues. In DNA form, the CDR3 reads TGTGCCAGCAGCCCCCCGCCGGGAAAAAACACCGGGGAGCTGTTTTTT. It is translated as CASSPPPGKNTGELFF.

V and J are TRBV18 and TRBJ1-1; the D is unclear. The CDR3 runs to 16 residues. CDR1 and CDR2 from the germline V gene are KGHSH and LQKENI. The germline V and J ends were trimmed by 0 bases and 1 base, with 12 bases remaining between them. As DNA, the CDR3 is TGTGCCAGCTCACCACCCCCCAAGACAACGAACACTGAAGCTTTCTTT. Translation: CASSPPPKTTNTEAFF.

V and J are TRBV27 and TRBJ1-2; TRBD1 matches at 7 bases. The CDR3 runs 15 residues. The J segment lost 2 bases and the V segment lost 5 bases, leaving 8 bases of the junction unmatched. The germline CDR1 and CDR2 sequences are MNHEY and SMNVEV (reference sequence). This CDR3 reads CASSPGDRFNYGYTF. Written as DNA, the CDR3 is TGTGCCAGCAGTCCCGGGGACAGATTCAACTATGGCTACACCTTC.

This sequence joins TRBV9 and TRBJ2-7, with D possibly TRBD1 on 6 matching bases. The V gene lost 0 bases and the J gene lost 1 base, with 11 bases spanning the gap. The CDR3 is 15 amino acids. From germline, CDR1 is SGDLS and CDR2 YYNGEE. The CDR3 sequence is CASSVGDTESYEQYF. The CDR3 region has the DNA TGTGCCAGCAGCGTAGGGGACACGGAATCCTACGAGCAGTACTTC.

This clone was picked up one time. The CDR3 region has the DNA TGTGCCATCGGATCACTAGCGGGAGGTTACGAGCAGTACTTC. Translation gives CAIGSLAGGYEQYF. The chain has TRBV10-3 and TRBJ2-7; 12 positions match TRBD2. CDR1 is ENHRY and CDR2 is SYGVKD in the germline V gene. The CDR3 covers 14 residues. The trim removed 8 bases at V and 4 bases at J, leaving 6 bases unmatched.

This clone was seen just once. The chain joins TRBV28 to TRBJ1-5; the match to TRBD1 covers 7 bases. The CDR3 contains 15 residues. Germline values: CDR1 MDHEN, CDR2 SYDVKM. After removal of 6 bases from V and 4 bases from J, the junction contained 9 bases not matched to a gene. The CDR3 loop is CASRSGQIGNQPQHF. The CDR3 nucleotides read TGTGCCAGCAGGTCGGGACAGATAGGAAATCAGCCCCAGCATTTT.

This clone was recorded a few times. The V gene is TRBV7-9, the J gene TRBJ2-1; TRBD2 agrees at 11 bases. Germline values: CDR1 SEHNR, CDR2 FQNEAQ (reference sequence). V gave up 8 bases and J gave up 5 bases; unmatched junction bases: 8. CDR3 length: 15 amino acids. CDR3 nucleotide sequence: TGTGCCAGCGGATCCGGGACTAGCGGAAACAATGAGCAGTTCTTC. Its protein product is CASGSGTSGNNEQFF.

Turning to this clone: Other DNA variants within this sample encode the same CDR3. The chain combines TRBV6-6 with TRBJ1-2; 7 bases are shared with TRBD1. In germline, CDR1 is MNHNY, CDR2 SVGAGI (reference sequence). This CDR3 has 13 amino acids. Trimming removed 5 bases from V and 8 bases from J; junction bases left unmatched: 8. This CDR3 reads CASSPPTGNGYTF. In nucleotides, the CDR3 is TGTGCCAGCAGTCCCCCGACAGGGAACGGCTACACCTTC.

The J gene is TRBJ1-4, the V gene TRBV15; D gene ambiguous. V lost 0 bases and J 4 bases, leaving 6 bases between the germline ends. The germline gives CDR1 LNHNV, CDR2 YYDKDF (reference sequence). This CDR3 has 14 residues. CDR3 protein: CATSRDRSNEKLFF. Written as DNA, the CDR3 is TGTGCCACCAGCAGAGATCGGAGTAATGAAAAACTGTTTTTT.

The gene calls are TRBV4-1 and TRBJ2-2, with TRBD2 as a possible D gene (5 bases). Trimming cost V 1 base and J 5 bases, with 11 bases left between them. CDR1 and CDR2 (germline): MGHRA, YSYEKL. There are 15 residues in the CDR3. The CDR3 reads CASSQAPRGTGELFF. The CDR3 DNA follows: TGCGCCAGCAGCCAAGCTCCTCGGGGAACCGGGGAGCTGTTTTTT.